The T cell receptor beta chain under discussion was sequenced for a study of cytomegalovirus exposure and HLA in healthy donors (TCRdb year 2017). For the study in its entirety: According to an earlier analysis of around 600 of the donors, some 180 million T cells yielded over 90 million unique TCR beta sequences and about 300 Gb of sequence data. Approximately 300 gigabases of sequencing data and around 90 million unique TCR sequences made up an early release that covered about 640 HLA-typed donors. The genetic ancestry cluster associated with self-reported Caucasian donors included 70% to 85% of the 398 genotyped donors. The study aimed to test whether cataloging public T cell receptors could reveal signatures of past pathogen exposure. The T cell repertoires of about 700 subjects were profiled by immunosequencing and related to cytomegalovirus serostatus. In addition to the first cohort of around 670 subjects, a separate validation cohort of 120 different subjects was used. The study combined high-throughput TCR immunosequencing, statistical association of individual TCRs with disease status, and machine learning to predict cytomegalovirus infection status. A later analysis re-analyzed previously published TCR beta repertoires from about 600 donors and added high-resolution HLA genotyping to study TCR occurrence patterns. The later analysis used no new phenotypic data to find candidate immune exposures, relying instead on TCR beta sequences and their occurrence across donors. An earlier analysis of several hundred of the donors applied high-throughput TCR beta sequencing to assess whether each TCR beta V gene segment acted as functional or pseudogenic. Donor age, sex, ethnicity and CMV serostatus were compiled together with the repertoire data. In a later genetic analysis, genome-wide SNP genotypes for about three fifths of the roughly 670 donors were used, and that subset was treated as a discovery cohort. All discovery cohort repertoires had been generated on a single sequencing platform. HLA typing included class I and class II loci at four-digit resolution. Typing coverage differed by locus: A, B, C, DRB1 and DQB1 were typed in roughly 620-630 donors, DQA1 in about 500, DPA1 in some 610, and DPB1 in roughly 470. Roughly 5 DR-DQ haplotypes were handled as single units for association and clustering, since linkage in the cohort was strong. Among roughly 400 genotyped donors of the cohort, an average of about 240,000 unique TCR beta nucleotide sequences were sequenced per donor, roughly 20% of them non-productive. Broader findings and caveats from the paper: A later genetic analysis reported fewer N-insertions in productive TCRs among donors in an Asian-associated ancestry cluster than the roughly 620-donor mean. In a later analysis, several top co-occurrence clusters were reported to appear linked to parvovirus B19, influenza, CMV and Epstein-Barr virus. In a later genetic analysis, a missense DCLRE1C variant was associated with V-gene and J-gene trimming of TCR beta chains, and the association was replicated in an independent cohort. The classifier was reported to diagnose cytomegalovirus status with high specificity and sensitivity in both the original cohort and the validation cohort. Immune exposure information for the cohort was limited to CMV serostatus. In vitro tests confirmed that a few of the cytomegalovirus-associated TCR beta chains recognize cytomegalovirus antigens. In an earlier analysis of over 550 of the donors, most TCR beta V segments were observed in productive rearrangements about 87% or about 30% of the time, broadly matching IMGT annotations. In a later analysis, about 16,000 TCR beta sequences were associated with specific HLA alleles at a false discovery rate of 0.05. In a later analysis, HLA-associated TCR beta chains were found to be more clonally expanded and to have lower generation probabilities than equally common non-associated chains. According to a later analysis, most CMV-associated TCR beta chains appeared to be HLA-restricted, and the HLA associations seemed to be driven largely by CMV exposure. A further reported finding was that TCR beta sequences accurately predicted the HLA-A and HLA-B alleles for most subjects in the first cohort. HLA typing was unavailable for some donors at each locus, so association tests used only the typed subset. A cluster of highly shared sequence variants was judged likely to represent a technical artifact of the sequencing pipeline. In the study, around 160 TCR beta chains were listed as associated with cytomegalovirus. In a later analysis, TCR association rates were found to vary across HLA loci, with the most associated TCRs seen for DRB1 alleles and the fewest for HLA-C alleles. The earlier analysis of 587 of the donors excluded 15 to 20 rarely observed V segments, including chromosome 9 orphons, because counts were too low. Because the 87-base-pair reads could not distinguish some IMGT-functional V segments, including TRBV6-2 and TRBV6-3, those segments were excluded. The authors suggested that the approach could potentially be extended to other disease states and immunological phenotypes. Sequencing depth was assumed to be roughly uniform across donors in the presence/absence analyses, though that assumption may not hold. Most TCR sequences were observed very rarely across donors, whereas some public TCRs were present in many individuals. In this cohort, only TCR beta chains were sequenced, and detectable features were limited by the absence of alpha or paired-chain data. Strong co-occurrence of HLA alleles, especially DR and DQ, made assigning TCR associations to individual alleles difficult. Correlated functional status among segregating V segments might reflect linkage disequilibrium, but an unknown experimental factor could not be ruled out.

In total, approximately 690 healthy bone marrow donors made up the cohort. Cohort members were all nominally healthy when sampled, although unrecorded immune exposures were likely present. The donor was CMV seronegative and belonged to the group of over 350 seronegative cohort members. A peripheral blood sample was collected from each donor, and TCR beta sequencing was performed on peripheral blood mononuclear cells. Genomic DNA was extracted from the blood cell samples with the Qiagen DNeasy Blood Extraction Kit. Germline trimming amounts to 4 bases on V and 5 bases on J, with 17 as the count of junction bases outside the gene matches. Reading the germline V gene gives CDR1 LGHNA and CDR2 YSLEER. Taken from cysteine to phenylalanine, the CDR3 has 18 residues. The sequence is cut down to CDR3 DNA, 54 bases in frame from base 1. Libraries were built with the immunoSEQ multiplex PCR assay. The multiplex PCR relied on a mix of 60 forward primers for TCR Vbeta segments and 13 reverse primers for TCR Jbeta segments. Amplification of the CDR3 region of rearranged TCR beta genes was performed with a multiplex PCR assay on genomic DNA. Amplified TCR beta libraries were sequenced as 87-base-pair reads on the Illumina HiSeq System. In the original analysis: A later analysis counted about 80 million unique TCR beta chains across the approximately 700 repertoires, and approximately 11 million of these chains were shared by at least two donors. Raw reads were error-corrected and collapsed into unique sequences with a nearest-neighbor algorithm that merged closely related sequences to remove PCR and sequencing errors. V, D and J gene segments were assigned by aligning CDR3 sequences to IMGT reference sequences. For a sequence to be retained, a match of at least six nucleotides was required to both a V gene segment and a J gene segment. A rearrangement was called productive if the CDR3 had no stop codons and remained in frame with V and J, and every other rearrangement was called non-productive. Following IMGT convention, CDR3 was defined as the stretch from the second conserved V-encoded cysteine to the conserved J-encoded phenylalanine. Sequences without an unambiguous match to a single V gene segment were excluded from the earlier analysis of about 640 of the donors. An earlier analysis of a few hundred of the donors called V segments functional above 56.7% productive rearrangements and segregating when the between-donor standard deviation exceeded 5%. A statistical classification framework was developed to diagnose cytomegalovirus status using the catalog of TCR beta chain sequences. V and J gene assignment, in a later analysis, came from comparing TCR nucleotide sequences with IMGT/GENE-DB human TR gene sequences. A later analysis assigned CDR3 sequences and most-parsimonious VDJ recombination scenarios with the TCRdist pipeline. In a later analysis, each TCR beta chain was defined by its CDR3 amino acid sequence together with its V-gene family, and reads without a unique V-gene family were excluded. A later analysis removed 500 to 600 highly shared, low-generation-probability nucleotide sequences to deal with suspected cross-contamination and a sequencing artifact. For each public chain, a later analysis derived a clonal expansion index from normalized ranks of inferred template counts within each repertoire. In a later analysis, generation probabilities were computed with a VDJ recombination model fitted to out-of-frame rearrangements, and the resulting probabilities were checked against IGoR. In a later analysis, hypergeometric tests were used to score TCR-TCR, TCR-HLA and TCR-CMV co-occurrence, with a repertoire-size bias correction applied to TCR pairs. False discovery rates were estimated in a later analysis by permuting HLA or CMV assignments 20 times. In a later analysis, co-occurring TCRs were grouped using DBSCAN, with TCRdist sequence similarity added in when clustering inside HLA-allele-positive subsets. Repertoires with fewer than 30,000 or more than 120,000 public chains, plus five repertoires with anomalous nucleotide sharing, were excluded from co-occurrence clustering. TCRdb mirrors the immuneACCESS table, restricted to in-frame sequences. Some clones are absent from its copies; in checked studies, under half trace to an unresolved V gene, and the reason for the others is unknown. V and J calls and clone size are those listed in that table; D and trimming were worked out from the DNA. The sample data list some 150,000 clones, and roughly 79% of these were observed just once. The top ten hold less than 2% of the sample.

With respect to this clone: Its antigen remains unidentified. No base qualities exist here, and no much larger clone lies one base off it.

This clonotype was obtained from a woman between 35 and 50 years old in good health and CMV-seronegative. The rearrangement joined TRBV4-3 to TRBJ1-2; 9 central nucleotides agree with TRBD1. The sample comprised PBMCs. CDR3 reads: CASSPTSLGQGQYYGYTF. The sequenced DNA is TGCGCCAGCAGCCCCACGAGCTTAGGACAGGGGCAGTATTATGGCTACACCTTC.